This note documents a single TCR beta chain sequence. Its antigen is unidentified. Losses at the gene ends were 0 bases for V and 0 bases for J; bases not matched to a gene: 2. The length of the CDR3 is 15 residues. The germline V gene has CDR1 LGHNA and CDR2 YNFKEQ. This entry is derived from a study of early T cells in non-severe SARS-CoV-2 infection. The wider study: Sequencing targeted bulk RNA from unsorted whole blood, leaving chains unpaired. Broader study findings: VDJdb-based matching was biased toward anti-spike CD8 responses and missed private and CD4 specificities.

Unique molecular identifiers tagged individual cDNA molecules. TCRdb re-called the 5' RACE reads with MiXCR, one entry per CDR3 protein. Of roughly 93,000 distinct CDR3 sequences listed, more than 9.5% are singletons. What was sequenced was whole blood. V and J are TRBV4-2 and TRBJ2-7, with 7 bases that match TRBD1. The origin of this receptor is an adult who was a healthcare worker with PCR-confirmed SARS-CoV-2 infection or an uninfected control (not recorded which). In nucleotides, the CDR3 is TGTGCCAGCAGCCAAGATGGGGACAGCTCCTACGAGCAGTACTTC. It encodes CASSQDGDSSYEQYF.